The T cell receptor (beta chain) under discussion was sequenced for a study of blood T cell repertoires in COVID-19 (dated by TCRdb to 2019 to 2021). Concerning the study at large: Collaborator samples came from the United States, Italy and Spain and covered acute and convalescent phases of COVID-19. The material from the prospective study consisted of cDNA or gDNA derived from T cells, B-cell-depleted T cells, or PBMCs. Subjects who had been exposed to COVID-19, were actively infected with it, or had recovered from it provided the deeply sampled blood TCRbeta repertoires that made up the dataset. The repertoires were made available in a free public database intended to serve as a resource for research on the immune response to SARS-CoV-2. Samples were obtained from the ongoing ImmuneRACE study (first 160 participants) and from over 1,000 subjects provided by 6 global collaborators. Sample metadata almost always included a de-identified subject ID, COVID-19 status, age in years and sex. Where HLA class I and class II types were available, the types were taken from metadata supplied by the sample provider, not from assay-based typing.

Turning to this clone: The specificity of this receptor is unknown. No much larger clone is present one base from it, and per-base qualities are unavailable.

The immunoSEQ Assay, a bias-controlled multiplex PCR, was used to amplify TCRbeta CDR3 regions from genomic DNA. As for the authors' bioinformatics: The number of nucleated cells in each sample was estimated by amplification of reference gene primers within the assay. To quantify the absolute abundance of each unique TCRbeta CDR3 rearrangement, sequence reads were collapsed and filtered. For each sample, productive Simpson clonality was calculated as the square root of Simpson's diversity index over productive rearrangements. Here the immuneACCESS table is served through TCRdb, limited to in-frame sequences with V and J called. Missing clones are a known gap in these copies; in checked studies unresolved V genes cover under half, and the rest lacks a known reason. The V and J calls and the clone size are those of that table, but D and trimming were determined from the DNA. This sample is represented by 210,000 or so clones; about nine tenths of them were singletons. Jointly, the top ten make up less than 4.5% of the sample.

From a lookup of the germline V gene (reference sequence), CDR1 and CDR2 are SGHAT and FQDESV. V is cut by 2 bases and J by 2 bases, and the space between the germline ends is 9 bases. From cysteine to phenylalanine, the CDR3 is 14 amino acids long. The only DNA kept is the CDR3, 42 bases in frame from the first base. The study at large found these results: How much clinical and demographic metadata was included differed by source and by participant, and the metadata was provided uncurated.

Whole blood was collected in K2EDTA tubes by collaborating institutions according to the institutions' own protocols. For TCRbeta analysis, collaborators shipped samples in one of three forms: frozen whole blood, isolated PBMCs, or DNA extracted from either of those sample types. Here the chain combines TRBV11-1 and TRBJ1-2; the D gene is perhaps TRBD1, from 6 matching bases. The receptor was isolated from a man aged 45-65 years with acute or convalescent COVID-19. What was sequenced was peripheral blood. This receptor has the CDR3 CASSLRQANYGYTF. The DNA sequence reads TGTGCCAGCAGCTTAAGACAGGCGAACTATGGCTACACCTTC.